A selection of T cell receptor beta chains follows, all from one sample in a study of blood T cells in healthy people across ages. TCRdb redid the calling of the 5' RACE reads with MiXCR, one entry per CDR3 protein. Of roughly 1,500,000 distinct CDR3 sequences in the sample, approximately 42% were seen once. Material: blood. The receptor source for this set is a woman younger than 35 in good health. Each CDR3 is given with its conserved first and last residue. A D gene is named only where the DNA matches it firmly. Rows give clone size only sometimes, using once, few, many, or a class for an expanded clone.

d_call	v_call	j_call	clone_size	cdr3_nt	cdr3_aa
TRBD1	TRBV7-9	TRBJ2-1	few	TGTGCCAGCAGCTTCGGGACAGACAACAATGAGCAGTTCTTC	CASSFGTDNNEQFF
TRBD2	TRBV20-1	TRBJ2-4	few	TGCAGTGCTAGATCCCAAGGCAGGGAGGGGAACATTCAGTACTTC	CSARSQGREGNIQYF
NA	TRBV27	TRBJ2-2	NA	TGTGCCGCCGCCCGGGGGACCTTTACCGGGGGGCTGTTTTTT	CAAARGTFTGGLFF
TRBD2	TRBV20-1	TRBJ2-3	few	TGCAGTGCTAGTGCTCCGGGACTAGCCACAGATACGCAGTATTTT	CSASAPGLATDTQYF
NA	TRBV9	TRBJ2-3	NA	TGTGCCAGCAGCGTTTTGGGGGATAGCACAGATACGCAGTATTTT	CASSVLGDSTDTQYF
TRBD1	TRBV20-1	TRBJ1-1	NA	TGCAGTGCGGCACCTACAGGGGTTGTTGAAGCTTTCTTT	CSAAPTGVVEAFF
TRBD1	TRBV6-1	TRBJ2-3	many	TGTGCCAGCAGTGACCACGTCCCGGGACAGGGGACCGATACGCAGTATTTT	CASSDHVPGQGTDTQYF
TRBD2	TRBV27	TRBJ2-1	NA	TGTGCCAGCAGTTCAATAGCGGGAGGGCCAATTTGGAATGAGCAGTTCTTC	CASSSIAGGPIWNEQFF
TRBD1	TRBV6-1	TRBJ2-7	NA	TGTGCCAGCAGTGAACCCCGGGACAGAGGGTACGAGCAGTACTTC	CASSEPRDRGYEQYF
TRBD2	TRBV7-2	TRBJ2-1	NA	TGTGCCAGCAGTAGAGTAGCGGGGTACAATGAGCAGTTCTTC	CASSRVAGYNEQFF
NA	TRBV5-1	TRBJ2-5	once	TGCGCCAGCAGCTTGGGTGGCGGCCCTGGATGGGAGCAGTACTTC	CASSLGGGPGWEQYF
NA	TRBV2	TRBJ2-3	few	TGTGCCAGCAGTGAAATACTTCCGGGGTCAGATACGCAGTATTTT	CASSEILPGSDTQYF
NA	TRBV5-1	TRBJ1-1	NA	TGCGCCAGCAGCTTCTATCGGGGTGAGACTGAAGCTTTCTTT	CASSFYRGETEAFF
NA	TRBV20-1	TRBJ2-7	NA	TGCAGTGCTAGATGGTCTTCCGAGCAGTACTTC	CSARWSSEQYF
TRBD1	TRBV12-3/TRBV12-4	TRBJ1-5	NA	TGTGCCATCCGACAGGGGGGTGTTTGGCAGCCCCAGCATTTT	CAIRQGGVWQPQHF
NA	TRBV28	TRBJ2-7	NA	TGTGCCAGCGCCTACTGGAGCTACGAGCAGTACTTC	CASAYWSYEQYF
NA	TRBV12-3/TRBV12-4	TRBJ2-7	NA	TGTGCCAGCAGTTTAGCGTTGGCAAACGAGCAGTACTTC	CASSLALANEQYF
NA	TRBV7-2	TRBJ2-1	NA	TGTGCCAGCAGCTCTACCGGGACAATCTACAATGAGCAGTTCTTC	CASSSTGTIYNEQFF
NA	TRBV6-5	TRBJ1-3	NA	TGTGCCAGCAGCCCCGGTGGACTCACTGGAAACACCATATATTTT	CASSPGGLTGNTIYF
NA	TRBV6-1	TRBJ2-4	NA	TGTGCCAGCATAGACAGACCCGGTGAGCAGTACTTC	CASIDRPGEQYF
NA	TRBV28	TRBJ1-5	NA	TGTGCCAGCAGCATAGGACGGCAGCCCCAGCATTTT	CASSIGRQPQHF
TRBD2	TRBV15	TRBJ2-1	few	TGTGCCACCAGCGTGGGTAGCGGGGGATCCTACAATGAGCAGTTCTTC	CATSVGSGGSYNEQFF
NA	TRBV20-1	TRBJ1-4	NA	TGCAGTGCTAGAGATCCGCGACAAACTAATGAAAAACTGTTTTTT	CSARDPRQTNEKLFF
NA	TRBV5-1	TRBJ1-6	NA	TGCGCCAGCAGTCCAACGAGGGCAGCCTATAATTCACCCCCCCACTTT	CASSPTRAAYNSPPHF
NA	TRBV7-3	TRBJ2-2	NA	TGTGCCAGCAGCCCACGCGAGGCGGCCTACACCGGGGAGCTGTTTTTT	CASSPREAAYTGELFF
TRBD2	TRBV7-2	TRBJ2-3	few	TGTGCCAGCAGCCGTCGGACTAGCGGGGTGCTTACAGATACGCAGTATTTT	CASSRRTSGVLTDTQYF
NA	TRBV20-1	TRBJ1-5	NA	TGCAGTGCAGTCGACAGAGGGCGAGATCAGCCCCAGCATTTT	CSAVDRGRDQPQHF
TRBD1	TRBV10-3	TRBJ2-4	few	TGTGCCATCAGTGAGGAAGGGGACAGGTATGCTACGGCCAAAAACATTCAGTACTTC	CAISEEGDRYATAKNIQYF
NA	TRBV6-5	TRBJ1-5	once	TGTGCCAGCAGTCCTGGGCATACAGGGCCCAATCAGCCCCAGCATTTT	CASSPGHTGPNQPQHF
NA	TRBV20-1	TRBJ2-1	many	TGCAGTGCTACGAACTACAATGAGCAGTTCTTC	CSATNYNEQFF
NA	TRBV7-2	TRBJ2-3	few	TGTGCCAGCAGCCGAGACTGGAGCACAGATACGCAGTATTTT	CASSRDWSTDTQYF
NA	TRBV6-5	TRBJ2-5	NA	TGTGCCAGCAACTATGTTCAGGGGCATCAAGAGACCCAGTACTTC	CASNYVQGHQETQYF
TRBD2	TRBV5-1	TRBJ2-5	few	TGCGCCAGCAGCCATCCGACTAGCGGTAACCAAGAGACCCAGTACTTC	CASSHPTSGNQETQYF
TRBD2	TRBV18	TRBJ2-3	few	TGTGCCAGCTCACCATGGACGGGAGGGCCCACAGATACGCAGTATTTT	CASSPWTGGPTDTQYF
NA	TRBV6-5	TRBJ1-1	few	TGTGCCAGCAGTTACCAGTTGGACACTGAAGCTTTCTTT	CASSYQLDTEAFF
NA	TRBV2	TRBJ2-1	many	TGTGCCAGCAGTGTAGCCGGAGATGAGCAGTTCTTC	CASSVAGDEQFF
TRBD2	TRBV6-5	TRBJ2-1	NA	TGTGCCAGCAATTTCCAGAGCGGGAGTAACGGTGAGCAGTTCTTC	CASNFQSGSNGEQFF
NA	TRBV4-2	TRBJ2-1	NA	TGTGCCAGCAGCCAGGACTCTCTCTACAATGAGCAGTTCTTC	CASSQDSLYNEQFF
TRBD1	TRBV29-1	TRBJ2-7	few	TGCAGCGTCTGGGGACAGGCGAGCTCCTACGAGCAGTACTTC	CSVWGQASSYEQYF
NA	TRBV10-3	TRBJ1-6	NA	TGTGCCATCAGTGAGGGTAATAATTCACCCCTCCACTTT	CAISEGNNSPLHF
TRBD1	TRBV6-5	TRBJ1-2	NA	TGTGCCAGCAAGCCTCCGGGACAGGGGACTAAGGGCTACACCTTC	CASKPPGQGTKGYTF
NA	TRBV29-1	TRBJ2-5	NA	TGCAGCGTCGGAGCCCAGCAAGAGACCCAGTACTTC	CSVGAQQETQYF
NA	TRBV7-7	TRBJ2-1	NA	TGTGCTAGCAGCTTCACACTAGAAGAGACCCAGTTCTTC	CASSFTLEETQFF
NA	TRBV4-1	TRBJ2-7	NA	TGCGCCAGCAGCCATGAGATTGGACCCCCTAACGAGCAGTACTTC	CASSHEIGPPNEQYF
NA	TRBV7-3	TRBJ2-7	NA	TGTGCCAGCATCAATAGGGGGGAAGGCGACGAGCAGTACTTC	CASINRGEGDEQYF
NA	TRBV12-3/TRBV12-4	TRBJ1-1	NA	TGTGCCAGCAGCAAAGGGGCAGGAACTGAAGCTTTCTTT	CASSKGAGTEAFF
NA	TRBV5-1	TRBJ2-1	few	TGCGCCAGCAGCTTAGGGAGAGACGACGAGCAGTTCTTC	CASSLGRDDEQFF
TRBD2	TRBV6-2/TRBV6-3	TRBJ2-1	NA	TGTGCCAGCAGTTACTCGCCGGGGGGGGGAGACAATGAGCAGTTCTTC	CASSYSPGGGDNEQFF
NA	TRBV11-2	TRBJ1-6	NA	TGTGCCAGCAGCTCAGGAGGGGATAATTCACCCCTCCACTTT	CASSSGGDNSPLHF
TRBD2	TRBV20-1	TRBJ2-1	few	TGCAGTGCTCGCGGGGGAGTCTACAATGAGCAGTTCTTC	CSARGGVYNEQFF
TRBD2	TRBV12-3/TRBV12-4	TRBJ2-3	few	TGTGCCAGCAGTTCCCGAGCCGGGACTAGCGGGAGAACAGATACGCAGTATTTT	CASSSRAGTSGRTDTQYF